Presented here are 24 T cell receptor beta chains from one specimen sequenced in a study of OX40 agonist ivuxolimab in advanced cancers. Clones were read by immunoSEQ multiplex PCR, and TCRdb kept only the in-frame ones, dropping some. Counted here are about 30,000 clones, 79% occurring once; the ten biggest clones make up approximately 15%. The sequencing used CD4+ or CD8+ T cells sorted from blood, collected in a trial of the OX40 agonist ivuxolimab. The receptors were gathered from an adult with an advanced solid tumor such as melanoma, head and neck, liver or kidney cancer.

This clone was counted a few times. The gene calls are TRBV29-1 and TRBJ2-1; D uncertain. V was trimmed by 1 base and J by 12 bases, leaving 7 bases between them. Germline CDR1 reads SQVTM; CDR2 reads ANQGSEA. The CDR3 runs 10 residues. This CDR3 reads CSVEGSGQFF. The DNA for the CDR3 is TGCAGCGTTGAAGGGAGTGGGCAGTTCTTC.

This rearrangement joins TRBV7-3 to TRBJ1-1; 9 bases agree with TRBD1. This CDR3 comprises 14 residues. V dropped 5 bases and J dropped 5; count of bases not matched to a gene: 6. The V gene's germline CDR1 is SGHTA and CDR2 FQGTGA. CDR3 residues: CASSPGQGWTEAFF. The CDR3 DNA sequence: TGTGCCAGCAGCCCAGGACAGGGGTGGACTGAAGCTTTCTTT.

The rearrangement uses TRBV30 and TRBJ2-1; D unclear. The CDR3 spans 13 residues. The germline V gene encodes CDR1 GTSNPN and CDR2 SVGIG (reference sequence). Trimming pared 1 base from V and 7 bases from J, leaving 11 bases between. The CDR3 loop reads CAWSGLGRNEQFF. The DNA of the CDR3 is TGTGCCTGGAGTGGGCTAGGTAGGAATGAGCAGTTCTTC.

The V call is TRBV2, the J call TRBJ1-5, with TRBD1 identical over 7 bases. V dropped 2 bases and J dropped 3; count of bases not matched to a gene: 1. The CDR3 is made up of 14 amino acids. Germline lookup yields CDR1 SNHLY and CDR2 FYNNEI. The CDR3 protein is CASSEQGVNQPQHF. The CDR3 coding sequence is TGTGCCAGCAGTGAACAGGGGGTCAATCAGCCCCAGCATTTT. The whole variable domain, remainder taken from reference TRBV2 and TRBJ1-5, is EPEVTQTPSHQVTQMGQEVILRCVPISNHLYFYWYRQILGQKVEFLVSFYNNEISEKSEIFDDQFSVERPDGSNFTLKIRSTKLEDSAMYFCASSEQGVNQPQHFGDGTRLSIL.

This clone was detected a few times. V usage is TRBV7-9 and J usage is TRBJ1-2, with 7 positions matching TRBD1. Germline V gene lookup returns CDR1 SEHNR and CDR2 FQNEAQ (reference sequence). After removal of 8 bases from V and 3 bases from J, the junction contained 9 bases not matched to a gene. The CDR3 spans 14 residues. CDR3 nucleotides: TGTGCCAGCGCATTGACCAGGGGGGACTATGGCTACACCTTC. Translating it yields CASALTRGDYGYTF. The full variable domain, completed using reference TRBV7-9 and TRBJ1-2, is DTGVSQNPRHKITKRGQNVTFRCDPISEHNRLYWYRQTLGQGPEFLTYFQNEAQLEKSRLLSDRFSAERPKGSFSTLEIQRTEQGDSAMYLCASALTRGDYGYTFGSGTRLTVV.

The chain has TRBV10-3 and TRBJ2-2; 11 bases fit TRBD1. This CDR3 is built from 14 residues. V was pared by 9 bases and J by 5 bases, with 5 bases of the junction left unmatched. The germline V gene has CDR1 ENHRY and CDR2 SYGVKD. The CDR3 here is CAMTGQGETGELFF. CDR3 coding DNA: TGTGCCATGACGGGACAGGGGGAAACCGGGGAGCTGTTTTTT.

This rearrangement joins TRBV7-6 to TRBJ1-5; D gene unclear. The CDR3 consists of 16 residues. The V and J ends lost 2 bases and 3 bases respectively, with 14 bases between them. Germline CDR1 and CDR2: SGHVS and FNYEAQ. The CDR3 is CASSLNPTNYNQPQHF. In nucleotides, the CDR3 is TGTGCCAGCAGCTTAAACCCTACAAACTACAATCAGCCCCAGCATTTT.

J is TRBJ2-5 and V is TRBV10-1; D possibly corresponds to TRBD1 (6 bases). Between the trimmed V and J ends, which lost 6 bases and 3 bases, there was a span of 11 bases. This CDR3 contains 13 residues. Germline V gene sequence: CDR1 WNHNN, CDR2 SYGVQD (reference sequence). In nucleotides, the CDR3 is TGCGCCAGCAGCCCTCCAGGGGAAGAGACCCAGTACTTC. Translating gives CASSPPGEETQYF.

This chain connects TRBV11-2 to TRBJ1-5; D gene ambiguous. With 3 bases removed from V and 7 bases from J, the gap between germline ends came to 10 bases. Germline V gives CDR1 SGHAT, CDR2 FQNNGV. The CDR3 is 13 amino acids. The CDR3 reads CASSFDVMQPQHF. The CDR3 DNA is TGTGCCAGCAGCTTCGACGTTATGCAGCCCCAGCATTTT. Complete variable domain (other parts from reference TRBV11-2 and TRBJ1-5): EAGVAQSPRYKIIEKRQSVAFWCNPISGHATLYWYQQILGQGPKLLIQFQNNGVVDDSQLPKDRFSAERLKGVDSTLKIQPAKLEDSAVYLCASSFDVMQPQHFGDGTRLSIL.

The chain joins TRBV18 to TRBJ1-1; 7 bases map to TRBD1. V lost 3 bases to trimming and J lost 0 bases; unmatched junction nucleotides: 7. CDR3 length: 16 residues. The germline V gene has CDR1 KGHSH and CDR2 LQKENI. CDR3 residues: CASSPRPGQLNTEAFF. As DNA, the CDR3 is TGTGCCAGCTCACCGCGCCCGGGACAGCTGAACACTGAAGCTTTCTTT.

The V call is TRBV30, the J call TRBJ2-2, with D unresolved. This CDR3 spans 13 amino acids. V was pared by 5 bases and J by 6 bases, with 13 bases between. Germline V lookup: CDR1 GTSNPN, CDR2 SVGIG (reference sequence). Here the CDR3 DNA reads TGTGCCTGGTGGAGACGGCGAGCCGGGGAGCTGTTTTTT. Its protein is CAWWRRRAGELFF.

The J gene is TRBJ1-1, the V gene TRBV18; tentative D call: TRBD1 (5 bases). Germline CDR1 KGHSH, CDR2 LQKENI. The length of the CDR3 is 14 residues. Trimming cost V 1 base and J 0 bases, with 6 bases left between them. CDR3 in amino acids: CASSPQGMNTEAFF. CDR3 in DNA: TGTGCCAGCTCACCACAGGGGATGAACACTGAAGCTTTCTTT.

The chain uses TRBV27 and TRBJ1-2; D may be TRBD1 (6 bases). Per the germline V gene, CDR1 is MNHEY and CDR2 is SMNVEV (reference sequence). V lost 5 bases, J lost 2 bases, and 9 bases lay in between. The CDR3 consists of 13 residues. CDR3 coding DNA: TGTGCCAGCAGTCCCGGACAGAACTATGGCTACACCTTC. Translation gives CASSPGQNYGYTF.

The V call is TRBV18, the J call TRBJ1-1; TRBD1 matches at 9 bases. The CDR3 has 13 amino acids. J gave up 5 bases and V 3 bases, and 1 base lay outside the gene matches. Germline V gives CDR1 KGHSH, CDR2 LQKENI. CDR3 in DNA: TGTGCCAGCTCACCGGGACAGGGAACTGAAGCTTTCTTT. This gives the protein CASSPGQGTEAFF. Full variable domain (remainder filled in from reference TRBV18 and TRBJ1-1): NAGVMQNPRHLVRRRGQEARLRCSPMKGHSHVYWYRQLPEEGLKFMVYLQKENIIDESGMPKERFSAEFPKEGPSILRIQQVVRGDSAAYFCASSPGQGTEAFFGQGTRLTVV.

This chain uses TRBV11-2 with TRBJ2-1, with 8 positions matching TRBD2. V trimming: 5 bases; J trimming: 9 bases; junction bases outside the gene matches: 9. This CDR3 spans 14 amino acids. Germline V gene data show CDR1 as SGHAT and CDR2 as FQNNGV. The CDR3 here is CASSVGLASTEQFF. The CDR3, as DNA: TGTGCCAGCAGCGTAGGACTAGCAAGTACTGAGCAGTTCTTC.

The chain carries TRBV4-2 and TRBJ1-1, with 7 nucleotides matching TRBD1. Trimming cost V 2 bases and J 8 bases; bases outside gene matches: 2. CDR1 is LGHNA and CDR2 is YNFKEQ in the germline V gene. CDR3 length: 12 amino acids. DNA for the CDR3: TGTGCCAGCAGCCAACCGGACAGGGAAGCTTTCTTT. This gives the protein CASSQPDREAFF.

The rearrangement links TRBV11-3 to TRBJ2-3, with unresolved D. Trimming removed 3 bases at V and 1 base at J, with 5 bases between. The V gene's germline CDR1 is SGHNT and CDR2 YENEEA. This CDR3 is 13 amino acids long. CDR3 DNA sequence: TGTGCCAGCAGCTTGGGCCGCACAGATACGCAGTATTTT. It is translated as CASSLGRTDTQYF.

This clone was seen only once. The V call is TRBV6-5, the J call TRBJ1-1; D is unclear. The germline gives CDR1 MNHEY, CDR2 SVGAGI. This CDR3 has 13 amino acids. Between the trimmed V and J ends, which lost 5 bases and 1 base, there was a span of 8 bases. CDR3 bases: TGTGCCAGCAGTAAGGACGGGAACACTGAAGCTTTCTTT. This sequence encodes CASSKDGNTEAFF.

This rearrangement joins TRBV10-2 to TRBJ2-7; D is perhaps TRBD1 (6 bases). The CDR3 is made up of 13 amino acids. Trimming left V 6 bases short and J 6 bases short, with 15 bases between. CDR1 WSHSY and CDR2 SAAADI come from the germline V gene. CDR3 sequence: CASSPRRGFEQYF. DNA for the CDR3: TGCGCCAGCAGCCCCCGCAGGGGTTTCGAGCAGTACTTC.

V usage is TRBV7-3 and J usage is TRBJ1-2; D possibly corresponds to TRBD1 (5 bases). Trimming shortened V by 5 bases and J by 7 bases, and 23 bases separated the two germline ends. CDR1 and CDR2 (germline): SGHTA, FQGTGA. The CDR3 is made up of 16 amino acids. The CDR3 reads CASSAHGGAALGGYTF. CDR3 sequence (DNA): TGTGCCAGCAGCGCTCACGGCGGGGCGGCGCTAGGTGGCTACACCTTC.

The chain employs TRBV18 and TRBJ1-5; a possible D gene is TRBD1 (5 bases). The germline CDR1 and CDR2 sequences are KGHSH and LQKENI. The CDR3 loop spans 15 amino acids. V lost 8 bases and J lost 6, with 20 bases in between. CDR3 coding DNA: TGTGCCAGCACGACTTCGCAGGGCTTGGGTCAGCCCCAGCATTTT. Its protein is CASTTSQGLGQPQHF. The full variable domain, in which reference TRBV18 and TRBJ1-5 provide the parts outside the CDR3, is NAGVMQNPRHLVRRRGQEARLRCSPMKGHSHVYWYRQLPEEGLKFMVYLQKENIIDESGMPKERFSAEFPKEGPSILRIQQVVRGDSAAYFCASTTSQGLGQPQHFGDGTRLSIL.

The V and J genes are TRBV5-4 and TRBJ1-2; D perhaps matches TRBD1 (5 bases). Germline assignment: CDR1 SGHNT and CDR2 YYREEE (reference sequence). V dropped 4 bases and J dropped 3 bases, with 19 bases sitting between them. The CDR3 has 16 amino acids. The CDR3 coding sequence is TGTGCCAGCAGCCCCCAGGGTTTAGGGTGGGACTATGGCTACACCTTC. This translates into CASSPQGLGWDYGYTF.

The CDR3 region is CATSRSKGDRGPTDTQYF. Here the CDR3 DNA reads TGTGCCACCAGCAGGAGTAAGGGGGACAGGGGCCCGACAGATACGCAGTATTTT. J is TRBJ2-3 and V is TRBV15; 10 bases are a match to TRBD1. Germline loops: CDR1 LNHNV, CDR2 YYDKDF (reference sequence). The V and J ends lost 3 bases and 3 bases, in that order; junction bases with no gene match: 12. This CDR3 spans 18 amino acids.

This clone appeared a few times. This chain uses TRBV6-5 with TRBJ2-7, with 7 bases aligning to TRBD1. CDR1 and CDR2 (germline): MNHEY, SVGAGI. This CDR3 has 14 amino acids. With 5 bases clipped from V and 6 bases from J, the junction kept 10 bases outside the gene matches. The CDR3 spells CASSQGVEEGEQYF. CDR3 nucleotide sequence: TGTGCCAGCAGTCAGGGGGTGGAGGAAGGCGAGCAGTACTTC.